The next 6 T cell receptor beta chains were all read from a single sample in a study of response to subunit inactivated influenza vaccine. TCRdb reprocessed the RT-PCR reads with MiXCR, giving one entry per CDR3 protein. This table has about 530,000 distinct CDR3 sequences, 10% to 15% appearing once. Material: PBMCs from blood, obtained about 6 weeks after vaccination. These receptors were collected from a man aged 45-65 years who received an inactivated influenza vaccine.

This clonotype was seen repeatedly, ten times or more. The chain has TRBV12-3 or TRBV12-4 and TRBJ1-2; 8 bases map to TRBD1. The CDR3 has 13 residues. V lost 7 bases to trimming and J lost 4 bases; unmatched junction nucleotides: 5. CDR3 sequence reads: CASNRDRTYGYTF. CDR3 nucleotides: TGTGCCAGCAACCGGGACAGGACCTATGGCTACACCTTC.

This clonotype was recorded a few times. The CDR3 sequence is CSVELRDRANDYGYTF. The CDR3 bases are TGCAGCGTTGAGCTTCGGGACAGGGCCAATGACTATGGCTACACCTTC. This chain links TRBV29-1 with TRBJ1-2; 9 bases map to TRBD1. The germline gives CDR1 SQVTM, CDR2 ANQGSEA. Losses at the gene ends were 3 bases for V and 3 bases for J; bases not matched to a gene: 11. This CDR3 comprises 16 residues. Filled out from reference TRBV29-1 and TRBJ1-2, the complete variable domain reads SAVISQKPSRDICQRGTSLTIQCQVDSQVTMMFWYRQQPGQSLTLIATANQGSEATYESGFVIDKFPISRPNLTFSTLTVSNMSPEDSSIYLCSVELRDRANDYGYTFGSGTRLTVV.

The rearrangement joins TRBV5-1 to TRBJ2-1, with D unresolved. There are 18 residues in the CDR3. CDR1 is SGHRS, CDR2 YFSETQ, per germline. The germline V and J ends were trimmed by 1 base and 7 bases, with 24 bases remaining between them. The CDR3 nucleotides are TGCGCCAGCAGCTTGCACAGTCCCCTAGAGACCCTTGGGAATGAGCAGTTCTTC. It translates to CASSLHSPLETLGNEQFF.

This chain links TRBV20-1 with TRBJ2-5; no clear D. The CDR3 runs to 14 residues. CDR1 is DFQATT and CDR2 is SNEGSKA in the germline V gene (reference sequence). V gave up 0 bases and J gave up 2 bases, with 10 bases separating them. The CDR3 sequence: CSAREMTVQETQYF. The CDR3 region has the DNA TGCAGTGCTAGAGAAATGACGGTACAAGAGACCCAGTACTTC.

In its sample, this clonotype was seen a few times. The V call is TRBV20-1, the J call TRBJ2-5, with TRBD2 matching 7 bases. The germline V gene has CDR1 DFQATT and CDR2 SNEGSKA (reference sequence). Germline trimming cut 6 bases from V and 5 bases from J; bases unmatched to any gene: 15. The CDR3 spans 15 residues. In nucleotides, the CDR3 is TGCAGTGCCGAACCTCCGGGACTATCTCAGGAGACCCAGTACTTC. This encodes CSAEPPGLSQETQYF.

Ten or more counts support this clonotype. The chain combines TRBV5-5 with TRBJ2-7, with a tentative D call TRBD1 (6 bases). V was cut by 4 bases and J by 4 bases, with 15 bases left in between. Per germline, CDR1 SGHKS and CDR2 YYEKEE (reference sequence). This CDR3 contains 14 residues. The CDR3 DNA sequence: TGTGCCAGCAGCCCGCAGGGGAGTAGGTACGAGCAGTACTTC. This codes for CASSPQGSRYEQYF.